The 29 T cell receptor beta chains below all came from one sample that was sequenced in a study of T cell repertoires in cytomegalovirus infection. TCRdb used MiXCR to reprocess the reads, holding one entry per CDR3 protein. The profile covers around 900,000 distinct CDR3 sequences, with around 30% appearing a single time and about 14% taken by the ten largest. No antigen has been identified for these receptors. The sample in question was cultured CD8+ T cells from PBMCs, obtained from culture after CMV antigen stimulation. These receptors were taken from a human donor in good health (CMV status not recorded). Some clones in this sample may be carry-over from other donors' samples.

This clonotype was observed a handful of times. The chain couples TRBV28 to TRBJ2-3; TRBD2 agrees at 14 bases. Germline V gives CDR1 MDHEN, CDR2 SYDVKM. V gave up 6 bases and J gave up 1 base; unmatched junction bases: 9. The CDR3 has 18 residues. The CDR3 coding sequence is TGTGCCAGCAGCCCCGGACTAGCGGGGGGCCGGGGCACAGATACGCAGTATTTT. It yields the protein CASSPGLAGGRGTDTQYF.

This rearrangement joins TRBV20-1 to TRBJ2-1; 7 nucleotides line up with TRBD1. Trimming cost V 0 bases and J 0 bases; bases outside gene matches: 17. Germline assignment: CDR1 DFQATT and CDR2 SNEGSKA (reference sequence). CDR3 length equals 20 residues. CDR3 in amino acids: CSARDLVRGPNLSSYNEQFF. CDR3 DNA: TGCAGTGCTAGAGATTTAGTGAGGGGGCCAAACTTAAGCTCCTACAATGAGCAGTTCTTC.

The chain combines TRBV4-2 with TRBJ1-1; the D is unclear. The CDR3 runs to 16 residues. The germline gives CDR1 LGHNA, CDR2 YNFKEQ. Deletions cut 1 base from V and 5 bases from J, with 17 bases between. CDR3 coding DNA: TGTGCCAGCAGCCAAGGGGCTGTGATTTTAGATACTGAAGCTTTCTTT. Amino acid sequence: CASSQGAVILDTEAFF.

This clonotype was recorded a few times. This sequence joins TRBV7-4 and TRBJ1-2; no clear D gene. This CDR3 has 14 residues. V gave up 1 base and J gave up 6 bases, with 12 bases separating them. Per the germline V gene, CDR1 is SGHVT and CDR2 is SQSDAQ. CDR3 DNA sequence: TGTGCCAGCAGCTTAGGGCCGGGTTTAAATGGCTACACCTTC. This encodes CASSLGPGLNGYTF.

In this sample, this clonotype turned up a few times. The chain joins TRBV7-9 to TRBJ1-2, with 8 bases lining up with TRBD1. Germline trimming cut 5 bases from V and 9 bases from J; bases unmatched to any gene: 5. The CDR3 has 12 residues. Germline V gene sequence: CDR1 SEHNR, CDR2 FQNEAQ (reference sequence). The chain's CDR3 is CASSPGQGSYTF. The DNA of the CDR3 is TGTGCCAGCAGCCCCGGACAGGGTAGCTACACCTTC.

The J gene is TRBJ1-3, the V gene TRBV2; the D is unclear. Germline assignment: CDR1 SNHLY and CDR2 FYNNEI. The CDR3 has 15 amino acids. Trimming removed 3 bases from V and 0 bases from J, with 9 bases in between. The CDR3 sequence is CASSDQLFSGNTIYF. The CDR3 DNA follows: TGTGCCAGCAGTGACCAGTTATTCTCTGGAAACACCATATATTTT.

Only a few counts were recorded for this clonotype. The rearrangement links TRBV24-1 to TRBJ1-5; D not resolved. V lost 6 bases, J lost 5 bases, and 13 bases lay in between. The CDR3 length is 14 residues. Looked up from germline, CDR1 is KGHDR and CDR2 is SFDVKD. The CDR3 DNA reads TGTGCCACCAGTACCGGAGGGTGGGATCAGCCCCAGCATTTT. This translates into CATSTGGWDQPQHF.

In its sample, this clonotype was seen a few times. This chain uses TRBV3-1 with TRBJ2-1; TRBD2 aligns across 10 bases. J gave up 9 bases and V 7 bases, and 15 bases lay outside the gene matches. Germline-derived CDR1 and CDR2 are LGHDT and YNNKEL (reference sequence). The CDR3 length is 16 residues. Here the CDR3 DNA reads TGTGCCAGCACTCCGGGAGAGCGGGGGGGCCTTAGTGAGCAGTTCTTC. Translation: CASTPGERGGLSEQFF.

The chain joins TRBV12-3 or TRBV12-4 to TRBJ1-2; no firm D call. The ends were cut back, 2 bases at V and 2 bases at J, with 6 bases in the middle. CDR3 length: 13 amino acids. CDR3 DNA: TGTGCCAGCAGTTTAAGCCACAACTATGGCTACACCTTC. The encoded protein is CASSLSHNYGYTF.

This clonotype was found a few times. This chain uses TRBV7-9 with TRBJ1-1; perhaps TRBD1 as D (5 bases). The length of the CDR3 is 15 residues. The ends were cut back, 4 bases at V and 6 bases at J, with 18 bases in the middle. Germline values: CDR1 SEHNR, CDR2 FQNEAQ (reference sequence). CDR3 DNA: TGTGCCAGCAGCTCTGGAGGGGCGCCAGGGTCTGAAGCTTTCTTT. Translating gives CASSSGGAPGSEAFF.

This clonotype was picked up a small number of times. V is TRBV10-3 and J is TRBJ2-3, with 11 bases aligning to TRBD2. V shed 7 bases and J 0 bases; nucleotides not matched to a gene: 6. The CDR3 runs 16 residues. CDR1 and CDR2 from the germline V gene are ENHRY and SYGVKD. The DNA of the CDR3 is TGTGCCATCAACCGACTAGCGGGGCCAAGCACAGATACGCAGTATTTT. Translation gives CAINRLAGPSTDTQYF.

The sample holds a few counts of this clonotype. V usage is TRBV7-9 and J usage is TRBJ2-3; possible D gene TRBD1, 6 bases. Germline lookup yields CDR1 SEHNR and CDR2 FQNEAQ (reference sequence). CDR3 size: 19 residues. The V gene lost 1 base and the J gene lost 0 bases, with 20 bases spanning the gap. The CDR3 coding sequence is TGTGCCAGCAGCTTAGAGCCTACAGGGAACCGTGCTAGCACAGATACGCAGTATTTT. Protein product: CASSLEPTGNRASTDTQYF.

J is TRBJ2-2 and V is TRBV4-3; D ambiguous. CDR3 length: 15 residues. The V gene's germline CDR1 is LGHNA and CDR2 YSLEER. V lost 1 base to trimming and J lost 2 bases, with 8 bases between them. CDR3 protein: CASSQGSVNTGELFF. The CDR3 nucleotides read TGCGCCAGCAGCCAAGGGTCCGTTAACACCGGGGAGCTGTTTTTT.

The CDR3 spells CASSLNGGEYTGELFF. The CDR3 bases are TGTGCCAGCAGCTTAAACGGGGGCGAATACACCGGGGAGCTGTTTTTT. The chain uses TRBV7-3 and TRBJ2-2; the D call may be TRBD1 or TRBD2 (6 bases each). Trimming stripped 1 base from V and 3 bases from J, with 12 bases between. Germline loops: CDR1 SGHTA, CDR2 FQGTGA. The CDR3 spans 16 residues.

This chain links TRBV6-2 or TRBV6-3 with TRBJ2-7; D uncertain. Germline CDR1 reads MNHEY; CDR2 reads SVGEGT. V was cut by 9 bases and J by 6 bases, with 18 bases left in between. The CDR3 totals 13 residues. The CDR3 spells CASSWSPGFEQYF. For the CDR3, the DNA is TGTGCCAGTAGCTGGAGTCCGGGTTTCGAGCAGTACTTC.

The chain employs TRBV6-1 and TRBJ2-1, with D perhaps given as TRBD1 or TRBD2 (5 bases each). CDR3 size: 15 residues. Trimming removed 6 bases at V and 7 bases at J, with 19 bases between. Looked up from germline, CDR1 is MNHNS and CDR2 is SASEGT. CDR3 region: CASRRRDQKWNEQFF. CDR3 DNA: TGTGCCAGCAGGCGTAGGGACCAAAAATGGAATGAGCAGTTCTTC.

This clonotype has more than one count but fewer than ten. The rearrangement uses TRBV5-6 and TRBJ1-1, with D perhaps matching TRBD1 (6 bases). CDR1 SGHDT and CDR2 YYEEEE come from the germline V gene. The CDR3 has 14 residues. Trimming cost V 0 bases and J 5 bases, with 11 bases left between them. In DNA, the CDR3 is TGTGCCAGCAGCTTGGTGTGGGGGCGGACTGAAGCTTTCTTT. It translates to CASSLVWGRTEAFF.

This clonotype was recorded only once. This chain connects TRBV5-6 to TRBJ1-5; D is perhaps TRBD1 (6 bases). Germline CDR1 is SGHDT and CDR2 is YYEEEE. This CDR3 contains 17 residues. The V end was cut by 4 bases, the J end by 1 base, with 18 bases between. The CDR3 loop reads CASSPTGGFDSNQPQHF. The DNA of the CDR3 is TGTGCCAGCAGCCCGACAGGAGGGTTTGACAGCAATCAGCCCCAGCATTTT.

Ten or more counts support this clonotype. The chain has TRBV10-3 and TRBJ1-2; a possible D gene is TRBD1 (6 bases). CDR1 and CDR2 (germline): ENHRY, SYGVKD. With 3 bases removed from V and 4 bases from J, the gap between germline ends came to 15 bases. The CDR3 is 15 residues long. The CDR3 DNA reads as TGTGCCATCAGTGAAAAGCGGGGGCCAATCTATGGCTACACCTTC. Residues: CAISEKRGPIYGYTF.

The CDR3 is CASSPWDSPDARDTQYF. CDR3 in DNA: TGTGCCAGCAGCCCATGGGACAGCCCAGACGCGAGAGATACGCAGTATTTT. This chain joins TRBV9 and TRBJ2-3; 7 positions match TRBD1. The CDR3 contains 17 residues. Losses at the gene ends were 4 bases for V and 5 bases for J; bases not matched to a gene: 16. CDR1 SGDLS and CDR2 YYNGEE come from the germline V gene. The entire variable domain, with the rest obtained from reference TRBV9 and TRBJ2-3, is as follows: DSGVTQTPKHLITATGQRVTLRCSPRSGDLSVYWYQQSLDQGLQFLIQYYNGEERAKGNILERFSAQQFPDLHSELNLSSLELGDSALYFCASSPWDSPDARDTQYFGPGTRLTVL.

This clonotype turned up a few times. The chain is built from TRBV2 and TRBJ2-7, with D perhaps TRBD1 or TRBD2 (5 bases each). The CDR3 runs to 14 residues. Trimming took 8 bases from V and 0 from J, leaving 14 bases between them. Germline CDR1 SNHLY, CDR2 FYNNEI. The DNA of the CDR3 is TGTGCCAGCTTGGGACCTTTTCCCTCCTACGAGCAGTACTTC. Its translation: CASLGPFPSYEQYF. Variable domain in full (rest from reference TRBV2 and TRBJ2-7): EPEVTQTPSHQVTQMGQEVILRCVPISNHLYFYWYRQILGQKVEFLVSFYNNEISEKSEIFDDQFSVERPDGSNFTLKIRSTKLEDSAMYFCASLGPFPSYEQYFGPGTRLTVT.

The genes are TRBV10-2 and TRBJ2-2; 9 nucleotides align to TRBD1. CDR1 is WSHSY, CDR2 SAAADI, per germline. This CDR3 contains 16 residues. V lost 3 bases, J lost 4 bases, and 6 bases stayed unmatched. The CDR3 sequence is CASSDSTGGVTGELFF. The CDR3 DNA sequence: TGCGCCAGCAGTGACTCGACAGGGGGGGTCACCGGGGAGCTGTTTTTT.

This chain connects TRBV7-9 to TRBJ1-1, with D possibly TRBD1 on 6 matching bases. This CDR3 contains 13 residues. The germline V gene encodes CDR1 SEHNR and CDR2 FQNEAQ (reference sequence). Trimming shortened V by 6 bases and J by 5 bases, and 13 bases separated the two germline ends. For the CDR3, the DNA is TGTGCCAGCAGGGGGGCCTCGAGGACTGAAGCTTTCTTT. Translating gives CASRGASRTEAFF.

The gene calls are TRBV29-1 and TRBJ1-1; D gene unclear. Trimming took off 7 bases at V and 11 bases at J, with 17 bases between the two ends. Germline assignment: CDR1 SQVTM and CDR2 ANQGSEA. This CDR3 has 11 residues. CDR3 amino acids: CSAFGSRRAFF. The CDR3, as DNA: TGCAGCGCCTTTGGATCTCGACGGGCTTTCTTT.

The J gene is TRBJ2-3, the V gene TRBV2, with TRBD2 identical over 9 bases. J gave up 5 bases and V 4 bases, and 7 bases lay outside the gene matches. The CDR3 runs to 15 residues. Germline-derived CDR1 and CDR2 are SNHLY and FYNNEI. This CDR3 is CASSAGAGGVDTQYF. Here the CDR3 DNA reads TGTGCCAGCAGTGCCGGTGCGGGGGGGGTAGATACGCAGTATTTT.

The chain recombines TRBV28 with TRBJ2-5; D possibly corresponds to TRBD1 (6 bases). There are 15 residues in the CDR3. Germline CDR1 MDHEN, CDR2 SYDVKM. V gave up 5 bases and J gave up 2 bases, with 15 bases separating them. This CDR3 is CASSNVGTSQETQYF. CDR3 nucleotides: TGTGCCAGCAGTAACGTCGGGACAAGTCAAGAGACCCAGTACTTC.

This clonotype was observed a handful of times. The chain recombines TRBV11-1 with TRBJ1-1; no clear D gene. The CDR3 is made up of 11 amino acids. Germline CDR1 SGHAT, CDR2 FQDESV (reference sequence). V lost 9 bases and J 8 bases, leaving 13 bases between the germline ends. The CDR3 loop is CASETQGEAFF. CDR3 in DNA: TGTGCCAGTGAGACCCAAGGGGAAGCTTTCTTT.

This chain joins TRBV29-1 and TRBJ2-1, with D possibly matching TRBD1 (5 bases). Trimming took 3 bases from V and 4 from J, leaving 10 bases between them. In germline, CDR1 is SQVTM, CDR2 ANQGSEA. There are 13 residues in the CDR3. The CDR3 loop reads CSVETESYNEQFF. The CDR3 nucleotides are TGCAGCGTTGAGACAGAAAGTTACAATGAGCAGTTCTTC.

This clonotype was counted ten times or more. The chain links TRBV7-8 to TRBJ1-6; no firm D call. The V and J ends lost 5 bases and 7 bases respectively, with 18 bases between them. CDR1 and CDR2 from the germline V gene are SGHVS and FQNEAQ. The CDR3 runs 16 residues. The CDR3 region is CASSRLDTRKNSPLHF. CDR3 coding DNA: TGTGCCAGCAGCCGTCTTGATACACGGAAAAATTCACCCCTCCACTTT.